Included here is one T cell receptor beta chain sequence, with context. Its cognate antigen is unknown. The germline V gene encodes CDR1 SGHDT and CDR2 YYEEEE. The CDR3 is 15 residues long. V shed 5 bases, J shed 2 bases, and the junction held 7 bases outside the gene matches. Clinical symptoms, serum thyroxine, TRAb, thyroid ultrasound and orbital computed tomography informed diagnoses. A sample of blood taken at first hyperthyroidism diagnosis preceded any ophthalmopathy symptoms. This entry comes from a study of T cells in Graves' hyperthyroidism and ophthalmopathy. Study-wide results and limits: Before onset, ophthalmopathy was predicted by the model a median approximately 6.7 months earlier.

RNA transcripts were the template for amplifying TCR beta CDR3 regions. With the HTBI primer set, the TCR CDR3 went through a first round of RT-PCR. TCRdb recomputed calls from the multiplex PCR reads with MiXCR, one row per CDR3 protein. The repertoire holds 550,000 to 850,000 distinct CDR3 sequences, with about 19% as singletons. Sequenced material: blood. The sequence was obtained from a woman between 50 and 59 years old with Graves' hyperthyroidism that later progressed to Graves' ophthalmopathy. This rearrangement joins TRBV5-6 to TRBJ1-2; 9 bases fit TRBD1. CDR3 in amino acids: CASRRTGTGNYGYTF. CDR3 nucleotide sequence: TGTGCCAGCAGACGTACCGGGACAGGGAACTATGGCTACACCTTC. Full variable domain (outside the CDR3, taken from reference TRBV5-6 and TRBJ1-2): DAGVTQSPTHLIKTRGQQVTLRCSPKSGHDTVSWYQQALGQGPQFIFQYYEEEERQRGNFPDRFSGHQFPNYSSELNVNALLLGDSALYLCASRRTGTGNYGYTFGSGTRLTVV.